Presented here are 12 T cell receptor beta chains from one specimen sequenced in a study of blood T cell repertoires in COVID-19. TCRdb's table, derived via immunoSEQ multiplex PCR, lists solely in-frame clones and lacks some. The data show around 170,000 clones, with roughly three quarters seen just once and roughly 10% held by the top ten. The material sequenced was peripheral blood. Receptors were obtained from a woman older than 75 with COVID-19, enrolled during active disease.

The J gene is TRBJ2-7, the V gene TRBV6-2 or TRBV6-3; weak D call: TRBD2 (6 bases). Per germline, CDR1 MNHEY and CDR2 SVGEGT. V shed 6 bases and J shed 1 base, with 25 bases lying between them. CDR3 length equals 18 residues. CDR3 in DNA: TGTGCCAGCAGCCCCATCCCCGGAGAAACTAGCAATTCCTACGAGCAGTACTTC. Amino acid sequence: CASSPIPGETSNSYEQYF.

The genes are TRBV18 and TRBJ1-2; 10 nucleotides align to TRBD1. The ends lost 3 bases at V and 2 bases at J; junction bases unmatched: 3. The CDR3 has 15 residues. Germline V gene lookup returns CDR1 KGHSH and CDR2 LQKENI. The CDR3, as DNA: TGTGCCAGCTCACCCGACAGGGGGCCGAACTATGGCTACACCTTC. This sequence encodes CASSPDRGPNYGYTF.

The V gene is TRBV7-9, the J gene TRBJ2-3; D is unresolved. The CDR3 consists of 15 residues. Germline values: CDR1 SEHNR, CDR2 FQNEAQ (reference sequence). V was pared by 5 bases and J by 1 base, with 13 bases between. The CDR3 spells CASSGDSGGTDTQYF. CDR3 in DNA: TGTGCCAGCAGCGGTGACTCCGGTGGCACAGATACGCAGTATTTT.

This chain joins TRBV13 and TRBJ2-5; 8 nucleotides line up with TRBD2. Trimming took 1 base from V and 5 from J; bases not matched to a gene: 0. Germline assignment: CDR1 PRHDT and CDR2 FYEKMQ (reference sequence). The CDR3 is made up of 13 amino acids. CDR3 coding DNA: TGTGCCAGCAGCTTAGCGGGAGGGGAGACCCAGTACTTC. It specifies CASSLAGGETQYF. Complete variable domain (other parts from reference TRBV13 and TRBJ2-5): AAGVIQSPRHLIKEKRETATLKCYPIPRHDTVYWYQQGPGQDPQFLISFYEKMQSDKGSIPDRFSAQQFSDYHSELNMSSLELGDSALYFCASSLAGGETQYFGPGTRLLVL.

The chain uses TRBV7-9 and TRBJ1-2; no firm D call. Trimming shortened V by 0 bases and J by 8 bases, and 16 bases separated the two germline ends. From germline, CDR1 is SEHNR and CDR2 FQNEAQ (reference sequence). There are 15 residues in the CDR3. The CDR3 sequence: CASSLALPGASGYTF. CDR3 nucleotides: TGTGCCAGCAGCTTAGCGCTACCAGGCGCTAGCGGCTACACCTTC.

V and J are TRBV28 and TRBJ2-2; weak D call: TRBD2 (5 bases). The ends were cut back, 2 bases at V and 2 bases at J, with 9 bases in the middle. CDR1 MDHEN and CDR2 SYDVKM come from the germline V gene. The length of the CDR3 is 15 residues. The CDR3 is CASSLDTGNTGELFF. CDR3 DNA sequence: TGTGCCAGCAGTTTAGACACGGGAAACACCGGGGAGCTGTTTTTT.

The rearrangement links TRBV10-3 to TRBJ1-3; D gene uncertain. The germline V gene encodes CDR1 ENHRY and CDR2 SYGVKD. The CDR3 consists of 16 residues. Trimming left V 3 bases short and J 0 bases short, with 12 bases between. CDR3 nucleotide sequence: TGTGCCATCAGTGAAACCAGGCCGATCTCTGGAAACACCATATATTTT. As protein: CAISETRPISGNTIYF.

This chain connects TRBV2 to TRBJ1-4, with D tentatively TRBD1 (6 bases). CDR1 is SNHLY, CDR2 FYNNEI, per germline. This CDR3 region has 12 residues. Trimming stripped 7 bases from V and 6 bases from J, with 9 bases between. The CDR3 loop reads CASNRADEKLFF. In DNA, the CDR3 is TGTGCCAGCAACAGGGCAGATGAAAAACTGTTTTTT.

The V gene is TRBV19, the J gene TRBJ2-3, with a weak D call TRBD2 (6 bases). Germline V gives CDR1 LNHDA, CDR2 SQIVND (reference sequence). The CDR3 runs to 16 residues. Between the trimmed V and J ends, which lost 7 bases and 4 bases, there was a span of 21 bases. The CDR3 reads CASNQAGGAGADTQYF. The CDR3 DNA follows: TGTGCCAGTAACCAGGCCGGGGGAGCGGGCGCAGATACGCAGTATTTT.

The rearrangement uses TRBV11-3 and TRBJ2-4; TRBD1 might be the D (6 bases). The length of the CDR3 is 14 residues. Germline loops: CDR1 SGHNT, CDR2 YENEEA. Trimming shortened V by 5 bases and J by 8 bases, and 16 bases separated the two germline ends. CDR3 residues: CASSPGVNFDIQYF. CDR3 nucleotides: TGTGCCAGCAGCCCAGGGGTAAATTTTGACATTCAGTACTTC.

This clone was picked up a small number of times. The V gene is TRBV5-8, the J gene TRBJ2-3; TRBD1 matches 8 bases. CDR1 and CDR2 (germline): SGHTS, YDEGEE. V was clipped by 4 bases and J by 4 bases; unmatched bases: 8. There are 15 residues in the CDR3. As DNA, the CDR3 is TGTGCCAGCAGCCCAGGGACAGGTCCGGCAGATACGCAGTATTTT. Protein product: CASSPGTGPADTQYF.

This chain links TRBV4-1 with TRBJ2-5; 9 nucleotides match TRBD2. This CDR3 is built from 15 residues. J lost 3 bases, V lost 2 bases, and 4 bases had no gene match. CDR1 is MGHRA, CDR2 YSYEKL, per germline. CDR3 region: CASSQLTSGKETQYF. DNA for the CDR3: TGCGCCAGCAGCCAACTGACTAGCGGCAAAGAGACCCAGTACTTC.